This T cell receptor (beta chain) came from a study of cytotoxic CD8 clonotypes in ibrutinib-treated CLL (TCRdb year 2021). The study in broad terms: The cohort included roughly 15 treatment-naive and under 13 relapsed/refractory patients; around 18 were IGHV unmutated. Partial responses were observed in approximately 24 patients and complete responses in 2; after a median follow-up of roughly 62 months, remission was maintained in roughly 15 patients and progression was observed in some twelve. Response samples were obtained after a median of roughly eleven months of treatment, with a range of roughly 6 to 36 months. Of the approximately 86 people in the trial, around 26 had longitudinal samples available. Cryopreserved peripheral blood mononuclear cells were collected before treatment, at response, and at either disease progression or sustained remission. Every remission and progressive disease sample was obtained while ibrutinib was still being received by the patients. On average, each sample had 255,043 productive templates and tens of thousands of productive rearrangements.

For TCR beta library preparation, about 2.2 micrograms of genomic DNA was extracted from cryopreserved PBMCs. Longitudinal blood samples from CLL patients on ibrutinib monotherapy underwent high-throughput TCR beta sequencing. The patients took part in an open-label, single-center phase 2 trial of ibrutinib monotherapy. V and J are trimmed by 4 bases and 2 bases, and the gene matches miss 15 bases of the junction. CDR1 and CDR2 (SGHNT, YYREEE) derive from the germline V gene (reference sequence). The CDR3 numbers 17 residues from cysteine through phenylalanine. Only CDR3 DNA remains: 51 bases, in frame from the first base. A MiSeq instrument was used for deep resolution sequencing, which targeted depths ranging from 1 in 1 million up to 1 in 200,000 T cells, with coverage averaging 10x for each clonotype. The immunoSEQ hsTCRB Kit was used to generate TCR beta libraries. Turning to the authors' computational methods: Data were analyzed with ImmunoSEQ Data Assistant and ImmunoSEQ Analyzer, with V, D and J genes assigned per IMGT definitions. Clonality, which ranges from 0 to 1, was calculated as one minus the normalized Shannon entropy of productive rearrangement frequencies. Public clonotype analysis was restricted to overrepresented clonotypes comprising at least 0.05% of each patient's repertoire. Around 14 repertoires from age-matched healthy donors, obtained from immuneACCESS, served as clonality controls. TCRdb holds this immuneACCESS table with in-frame rearrangements only. Some clones are missing; in checked studies, unresolved V genes explain under half, and the rest has no known cause. Clone size and V and J calls were adopted from that table, with D and trimming inferred from the DNA. The sample has some 29,000 clones on record, about 78% of them singletons. The ten largest clones add up to roughly 50% of the sample.

Points the paper makes about the study in general: Sampling times were not matched between patients in sustained remission and patients whose disease was progressing, and lymph node repertoires were not examined. Clonality increased at ibrutinib response, stayed stable in sustained remission, and fell back toward baseline at progression. Baseline clonality was found to be higher than that of age-matched healthy donors and was strongly correlated with circulating CD8+ T-cell counts. Public clonotypes were rare and either contracted or stayed stable during treatment, and the rise in clonality at ibrutinib response reflected the expansion of private clonotypes.

To note about this clone: The specificity of this receptor is unknown. Base qualities were left out, and no much larger clone turns up one base away.

The sequence came from a human donor with chronic lymphocytic leukemia. This sequence uses TRBV5-4 and TRBJ2-7; 7 of the junction bases match TRBD1. Source: PBMCs, taken after 36 months of ibrutinib treatment. CDR3 protein: CASSPGGDLTGAYEQYF. In nucleotides, the sequence is TGTGCCAGCAGCCCCGGAGGCGACCTAACAGGGGCCTACGAGCAGTACTTC.